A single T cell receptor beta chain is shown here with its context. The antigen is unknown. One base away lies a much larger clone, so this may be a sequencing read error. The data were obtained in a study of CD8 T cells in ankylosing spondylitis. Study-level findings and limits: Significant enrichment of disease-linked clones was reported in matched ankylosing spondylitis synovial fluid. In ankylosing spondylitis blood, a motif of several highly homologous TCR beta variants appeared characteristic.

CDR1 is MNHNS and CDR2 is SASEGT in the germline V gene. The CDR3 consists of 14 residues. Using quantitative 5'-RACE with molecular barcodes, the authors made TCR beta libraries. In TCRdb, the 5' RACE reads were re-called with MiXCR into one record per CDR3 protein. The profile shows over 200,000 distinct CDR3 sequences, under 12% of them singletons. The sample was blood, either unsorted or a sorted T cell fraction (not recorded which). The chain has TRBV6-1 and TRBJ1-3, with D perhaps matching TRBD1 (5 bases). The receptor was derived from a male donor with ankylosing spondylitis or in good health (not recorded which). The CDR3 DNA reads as TGTGCCAGCAACCGGGACGGTCGGTGGAACACCATGTATTTT. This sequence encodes CASNRDGRWNTMYF.